The next 30 T cell receptor beta chains were all read from a single sample in a study of identical twins. TCRdb re-analysed the 5' RACE reads in MiXCR, keeping a single row per CDR3 protein. The table has under 900,000 distinct CDR3 sequences, 15% to 20% seen once. In addition, the sample was reused for a study of T cells expressing NK-cell markers.

The sample consisted of PBMCs. These receptors all stem from a woman aged 18 to 35 in good health.

The rearrangement joins TRBV7-9 to TRBJ1-2; the D is unclear. CDR3 size: 16 residues. CDR1 SEHNR and CDR2 FQNEAQ come from the germline V gene (reference sequence). The germline V and J ends were trimmed by 5 bases and 4 bases, with 20 bases remaining between them. This CDR3 is CASSPPWTLLGYGYTF. The DNA of the CDR3 is TGTGCCAGCAGCCCCCCCTGGACCCTACTAGGCTATGGCTACACCTTC.

This clonotype came up many times. The chain links TRBV12-3 or TRBV12-4 to TRBJ1-2, with D unclear. V was trimmed by 7 bases and J by 1 base, leaving 7 bases between them. The CDR3 runs 12 residues. CDR3 region: CASTPNNYGYTF. DNA for the CDR3: TGTGCCAGCACTCCGAATAACTATGGCTACACCTTC.

This clonotype came up a few times. The chain has TRBV29-1 and TRBJ2-3, with D unresolved. V lost 0 bases and J lost 2, with 21 bases in between. This CDR3 contains 18 residues. The V gene's germline CDR1 is SQVTM and CDR2 ANQGSEA. The CDR3 loop reads CSVEDLFADPTSTDTQYF. CDR3 sequence (DNA): TGCAGCGTTGAAGATTTATTCGCGGACCCAACCTCCACAGATACGCAGTATTTT.

A few counts support this clonotype. V gene TRBV7-9 combines with J gene TRBJ1-1, with D possibly matching TRBD1 (6 bases). Germline V CDR1 and CDR2: SEHNR, FQNEAQ (reference sequence). CDR3 size: 15 residues. Trimming pared 0 bases from V and 5 bases from J, leaving 13 bases between. CDR3 amino acids: CASSLATGQGTEAFF. CDR3 coding DNA: TGTGCCAGCAGCTTAGCTACAGGGCAGGGAACTGAAGCTTTCTTT.

This clonotype turned up a few times. This chain joins TRBV5-1 and TRBJ2-7; no firm D call. Germline CDR1 SGHRS, CDR2 YFSETQ. CDR3 size: 13 residues. V lost 1 base, J lost 5 bases, and 10 bases lay in between. This CDR3 reads CASSLPPRNEQYF. The CDR3 DNA sequence: TGCGCCAGCAGCTTGCCACCGAGAAACGAGCAGTACTTC.

This clonotype was found a few times. V is TRBV20-1 and J is TRBJ2-5; TRBD2 aligns across 10 bases. Germline V gene data show CDR1 as DFQATT and CDR2 as SNEGSKA (reference sequence). Trimming at V came to 6 bases and at J to 0 bases, leaving 7 bases not matched to a gene. The CDR3 consists of 15 residues. DNA for the CDR3: TGCAGTGCCAATAAGCGGGGGGGGTACCAAGAGACCCAGTACTTC. Protein: CSANKRGGYQETQYF.

The rearrangement uses TRBV19 and TRBJ1-2, with D perhaps matching TRBD1 (5 bases). Germline values: CDR1 LNHDA, CDR2 SQIVND (reference sequence). The CDR3 loop spans 13 amino acids. Deletions cut 8 bases from V and 7 bases from J, with 17 bases between. The CDR3 protein is CASQGRLTFGYTF. For the CDR3, the DNA is TGTGCCAGTCAGGGCAGGCTTACCTTTGGCTACACCTTC.

This clonotype has at least ten counts. The chain links TRBV14 to TRBJ2-3; 7 nucleotides agree with TRBD1. V gave up 4 bases and J gave up 3 bases; unmatched junction bases: 7. CDR3 length: 15 residues. Germline lookup yields CDR1 SGHDN and CDR2 FVKESK. The chain's CDR3 is CASSRTDRLTDTQYF. CDR3 in DNA: TGTGCCAGCAGCCGAACGGACAGGTTAACAGATACGCAGTATTTT.

The chain couples TRBV6-6 to TRBJ1-1, with a tentative D call TRBD1 (6 bases). V lost 10 bases and J lost 1, with 13 bases in between. This CDR3 has 13 amino acids. Germline V gene sequence: CDR1 MNHNY, CDR2 SVGAGI (reference sequence). In nucleotides, the CDR3 is TGTGCCACACAAGGGACAAGGAACACTGAAGCTTTCTTT. The encoded protein is CATQGTRNTEAFF.

The table lists this clonotype with a few counts. The chain carries TRBV20-1 and TRBJ2-2; D possibly corresponds to TRBD2 (7 bases). Germline CDR1 and CDR2: DFQATT and SNEGSKA (reference sequence). The germline V and J ends were trimmed by 5 bases and 7 bases, with 17 bases remaining between them. The CDR3 is 14 residues long. The CDR3 region has the DNA TGCAGTGCTTTGGTCGGGGGGCAAGTCGGGGAGCTGTTTTTT. It encodes CSALVGGQVGELFF.

V is TRBV2 and J is TRBJ2-1; D is possibly TRBD2 (5 bases). In germline, CDR1 is SNHLY, CDR2 FYNNEI. Trimming removed 6 bases at V and 5 bases at J, with 11 bases between. This CDR3 has 13 amino acids. CDR3 sequence: CASRPDSNNEQFF. The DNA for the CDR3 is TGTGCCAGCAGGCCGGACTCGAACAATGAGCAGTTCTTC.

The V gene is TRBV20-1, the J gene TRBJ1-6, with a weak D call TRBD1 (6 bases). Germline CDR1 is DFQATT and CDR2 is SNEGSKA (reference sequence). The length of the CDR3 is 15 residues. V lost 1 base and J 10 bases, leaving 17 bases between the germline ends. In DNA form, the CDR3 reads TGCAGTGCTAGAGGCGTAAGGGGGGCGCGCTCACCCCTCCACTTT. It is translated as CSARGVRGARSPLHF.

This clonotype was recorded many times. V and J are TRBV6-5 and TRBJ2-3; a weak D match, TRBD2 (6 bases). Per the germline V gene, CDR1 is MNHEY and CDR2 is SVGAGI. V was clipped by 2 bases and J by 2 bases, with 8 bases between them. This CDR3 has 14 amino acids. In nucleotides, the CDR3 is TGTGCCAGCAGTTACGGGACTGTCACAGATACGCAGTATTTT. Translated: CASSYGTVTDTQYF.

The rearrangement uses TRBV27 and TRBJ1-2; 9 nucleotides align to TRBD1. V was clipped by 5 bases and J by 4 bases; unmatched bases: 14. Per germline, CDR1 MNHEY and CDR2 SMNVEV (reference sequence). CDR3 length: 17 amino acids. CDR3 loop: CASSPRGRDRDLYGYTF. Here the CDR3 DNA reads TGTGCCAGCAGTCCAAGGGGGAGGGACAGGGACCTCTATGGCTACACCTTC.

CDR3 amino acids: CASSISLSQTEAFF. Here the CDR3 DNA reads TGTGCCAGTAGTATCAGCTTATCCCAAACTGAAGCTTTCTTT. The rearrangement uses TRBV19 and TRBJ1-1, with D uncertain. Germline values: CDR1 LNHDA, CDR2 SQIVND (reference sequence). V dropped 3 bases and J dropped 5 bases, with 13 bases sitting between them. The CDR3 length is 14 residues.

This clonotype has a handful of counts. The chain combines TRBV7-9 with TRBJ2-2, with 9 bases matching TRBD2. The CDR3 spans 16 residues. V gave up 2 bases and J gave up 5 bases; unmatched junction bases: 6. CDR1 and CDR2 from the germline V gene are SEHNR and FQNEAQ (reference sequence). The CDR3 coding sequence is TGTGCCAGCAGCTTATGGCTAGCGGGAAATACCGGGGAGCTGTTTTTT. Translated: CASSLWLAGNTGELFF.

The rearrangement joins TRBV7-9 to TRBJ1-1; tentatively, D is TRBD1 (6 bases). V was clipped by 3 bases and J by 3 bases, with 11 bases between them. Germline V gene lookup returns CDR1 SEHNR and CDR2 FQNEAQ (reference sequence). The CDR3 extends over 14 amino acids. The CDR3, as DNA: TGTGCCAGCAGCTTGACAGGCCTTCACACTGAAGCTTTCTTT. It specifies CASSLTGLHTEAFF.

This sequence joins TRBV7-2 and TRBJ2-7; D unclear. The germline V gene has CDR1 SGHTA and CDR2 FQGNSA. The CDR3 spans 15 residues. The V gene lost 5 bases and the J gene lost 2 bases, with 16 bases spanning the gap. CDR3 residues: CASSRTFYGAYEQYF. In DNA, the CDR3 is TGTGCCAGCAGCCGGACGTTTTATGGGGCCTACGAGCAGTACTTC.

The sample holds a few counts of this clonotype. CDR3 sequence reads: CASSQPGQGNIAEAFF. Written as DNA, the CDR3 is TGTGCCAGCAGTCAGCCAGGACAGGGGAATATCGCTGAAGCTTTCTTT. This chain joins TRBV6-1 and TRBJ1-1; 9 bases are shared with TRBD1. V trimming: 5 bases; J trimming: 6 bases; junction bases outside the gene matches: 13. The CDR3 has 16 amino acids. Germline CDR1 MNHNS, CDR2 SASEGT.

This clonotype was detected a few times. V gene TRBV12-3 or TRBV12-4 combines with J gene TRBJ2-3; no definite D call. V dropped 3 bases and J dropped 6 bases, with 7 bases sitting between them. This CDR3 has 12 amino acids. The CDR3, as DNA: TGTGCCAGCAGTTTTTTACCCGATACGCAGTATTTT. Protein product: CASSFLPDTQYF.

The chain links TRBV20-1 to TRBJ2-7; TRBD2 might be the D (5 bases). Germline V gene lookup returns CDR1 DFQATT and CDR2 SNEGSKA (reference sequence). Trimming removed 1 base from V and 3 bases from J, with 19 bases in between. This CDR3 contains 16 residues. In DNA, the CDR3 is TGCAGTGCTAGAGGGACTCGACTGTCCGGGGTCTACGAGCAGTACTTC. Residues: CSARGTRLSGVYEQYF.

The rearrangement uses TRBV29-1 and TRBJ2-1, with 10 bases aligning to TRBD2. J gave up 0 bases and V 2 bases, and 4 bases lay outside the gene matches. This CDR3 is 16 amino acids long. In germline, CDR1 is SQVTM, CDR2 ANQGSEA. DNA for the CDR3: TGCAGCGTTGAACGGGTAGCGGGAGGCTCCTACAATGAGCAGTTCTTC. Its translation is CSVERVAGGSYNEQFF.

This clonotype has more than one count but fewer than ten. The chain is built from TRBV6-4 and TRBJ2-1; D is uncertain. The CDR3 length is 13 residues. Trimming cost V 9 bases and J 0 bases, with 9 bases left between them. CDR1 and CDR2 (germline): MRHNA, SNTAGT. The CDR3 bases are TGTGCCAGGGACCGGAGCTCCTACAATGAGCAGTTCTTC. This codes for CARDRSSYNEQFF.

V and J are TRBV7-2 and TRBJ2-5, with a tentative D call TRBD2 (5 bases). The CDR3 spans 15 residues. Trimming removed 5 bases from V and 1 base from J, with 14 bases in between. CDR1 is SGHTA, CDR2 FQGNSA, per germline. The CDR3 here is CASSRVGVGQETQYF. CDR3 DNA: TGTGCCAGCAGCCGGGTCGGGGTGGGCCAAGAGACCCAGTACTTC.

The chain has TRBV24-1 and TRBJ2-3; possible D gene TRBD1, 6 bases. CDR3 length: 15 residues. Germline V gene lookup returns CDR1 KGHDR and CDR2 SFDVKD. Between the trimmed V and J ends, which lost 3 bases and 9 bases, there was a span of 18 bases. The CDR3 DNA sequence: TGTGCCACCAGTGATCCCCGAGAGGCGAGGGGGACGCAGTATTTT. Translated: CATSDPREARGTQYF.

Of note for this clonotype: One junction end disagrees with the germline gene, perhaps due to a read error. The J gene is TRBJ2-5, the V gene TRBV29-1; TRBD2 might be the D (5 bases). This CDR3 has 13 residues. Germline V CDR1 and CDR2: SQVTM, ANQGSEA. This chain's CDR3 is CSVDGSNGETLYF. The CDR3, as DNA: TGCAGCGTTGACGGGTCAAACGGGGAGACCCTGTACTTC.

This clonotype came up a few times. This sequence joins TRBV12-3 or TRBV12-4 and TRBJ1-2; 8 bases are shared with TRBD1. J gave up 7 bases and V 6 bases, and 16 bases lay outside the gene matches. CDR3 length: 16 residues. CDR3 amino acids: CASSPRDRGAGGGYTF. In DNA, the CDR3 is TGTGCCAGCAGCCCCCGCGACAGGGGCGCAGGAGGTGGCTACACCTTC.

The table lists this clonotype with a few counts. The chain joins TRBV20-1 to TRBJ2-7, with D possibly TRBD1 on 5 matching bases. Looked up from germline, CDR1 is DFQATT and CDR2 is SNEGSKA (reference sequence). Trimming pared 2 bases from V and 1 base from J, leaving 6 bases between. CDR3 size: 12 residues. The CDR3 bases are TGCAGTGCTAGACAGGGTTCCTACGAGCAGTACTTC. Translation: CSARQGSYEQYF.

This clonotype was seen many times. The gene calls are TRBV12-3 or TRBV12-4 and TRBJ2-7, with D possibly being TRBD1 (5 bases). The V end lost 2 bases, the J end lost 1 base, and 12 bases lay between the germline ends. The CDR3 runs 15 residues. CDR3 amino acids: CASSLQGSPSYEQYF. The CDR3 DNA reads TGTGCCAGCAGTTTACAGGGCTCCCCTTCCTACGAGCAGTACTTC.

The chain combines TRBV7-9 with TRBJ1-6; TRBD1 matches at 9 bases. The J segment lost 15 bases and the V segment lost 8 bases, leaving 14 bases of the junction unmatched. Germline lookup yields CDR1 SEHNR and CDR2 FQNEAQ (reference sequence). The CDR3 length is 14 residues. The CDR3 DNA reads TGTGCCAGCTCCGGACAGGGGTTAGTGGCTAACCTCCACTTT. Translated: CASSGQGLVANLHF.